This T cell receptor (beta chain) was captured by sequencing in a study of cytomegalovirus exposure and HLA in healthy donors. Primers included in the PCR were 60 Vbeta and 13 Jbeta primers. This table comes from immunoSEQ multiplex PCR, and its TCRdb copy is limited to in-frame clones, with some not included. The sample consists of approximately 140,000 clones, just over 70% of them appearing once. This clonotype was obtained from a woman in her fifties or sixties in good health and CMV-seropositive. Sequencing was performed on PBMCs.

The CDR3 nucleotides read TGTGCCAGCAGCTTACAGAACACTGAAGCTTTCTTT. Translation: CASSLQNTEAFF. This rearrangement joins TRBV11-1 to TRBJ1-1; D remains unclear. V lost 2 bases, J lost 1 base, and 2 bases lay in between. CDR1 SGHAT and CDR2 FQDESV come from the germline V gene (reference sequence). The CDR3 length is 12 residues. The whole variable domain, remainder taken from reference TRBV11-1 and TRBJ1-1, is EAEVAQSPRYKITEKSQAVAFWCDPISGHATLYWYRQILGQGPELLVQFQDESVVDDSQLPKDRFSAERLKGVDSTLKIQPAELGDSAMYLCASSLQNTEAFFGQGTRLTVV.